What follows is one TCR beta chain and its context. The CDR3 runs 16 residues. Per the germline V gene, CDR1 is SGHDT and CDR2 is YYEEEE. The V and J ends lost 0 bases and 0 bases respectively, with 10 bases between them. Sequenced by immunoSEQ multiplex PCR; TCRdb stores in-frame clones only, minus some. The sample shows roughly 80,000 clones, 89% of them seen only once. These data belong to a study of technical replicates of blood from four donors. The V call is TRBV5-6, the J call TRBJ2-1; a possible D gene is TRBD1 (6 bases). The material sequenced was T cells isolated from PBMCs. This sequence originates from a human donor in good health. This CDR3 reads CASSLVGRGSYNEQFF. The CDR3 DNA is TGTGCCAGCAGCTTGGTGGGCAGGGGCTCCTACAATGAGCAGTTCTTC. The full variable domain, completed using reference TRBV5-6 and TRBJ2-1, is DAGVTQSPTHLIKTRGQQVTLRCSPKSGHDTVSWYQQALGQGPQFIFQYYEEEERQRGNFPDRFSGHQFPNYSSELNVNALLLGDSALYLCASSLVGRGSYNEQFFGPGTRLTVL.